This entry describes one T cell receptor (beta chain). Antigen unknown. It was with unique molecular identifiers that the TCRbeta library was prepared. From the PCR reads, TCRdb called clonotypes with MiXCR, one entry per CDR3 protein. The sample lists approximately 150,000 distinct CDR3 sequences; more than 8% were seen once. This specimen belongs to a study of T-cell reconstitution after alpha-beta-depleted transplantation in children. General observations from the study: In patients about two months after transplant, alpha-beta T cells reportedly arose from several hundred expanded graft clones. It was newly produced T cells that mostly accounted for T-cell counts and diversity one year after transplant.

Trimming pared 2 bases from V and 5 bases from J, leaving 15 bases between. CDR3 length: 16 residues. CDR1 is SGHAT and CDR2 is FQNNGV in the germline V gene. The input for sequencing was PBMCs, mostly from graft donor cells, taken 180 days after TCRalphabeta/CD19-depleted stem cell transplant. This clonotype originated in a female patient aged 2-10 years who had a stem cell transplant for congenital amegakaryocytic thrombocytopenia, so the T cells may come from the graft donor. This sequence joins TRBV11-2 and TRBJ2-2; D perhaps matches TRBD1 (5 bases). The CDR3 coding sequence is TGTGCCAGCAGCTTATTGCGCCAGGGAAGAACCGGGGAGCTGTTTTTT. This codes for CASSLLRQGRTGELFF.